The clone carrying this TCR beta chain has at least ten counts. CDR3 size: 14 residues. Between the trimmed V and J ends, which lost 2 bases and 6 bases, there was a span of 8 bases. Per the germline V gene, CDR1 is SEHNR and CDR2 is FQNEAQ (reference sequence). TCR beta CDR3 amplification used RNA transcripts. The workflow started with a first-round RT-PCR run with HTBI primers and then moved on to a second-round multiplex PCR. TCRdb fed the multiplex PCR reads into MiXCR, producing one record per CDR3 protein. The repertoire holds around 670,000 distinct CDR3 sequences, with roughly two fifths as singletons. This sample is drawn from a study of Graves' ophthalmopathy and Graves' hyperthyroidism.

The V call is TRBV7-9, the J call TRBJ1-6, with D perhaps TRBD1 (5 bases). The sample comprised peripheral blood. The TCR sequence derives from an adult man with Graves' ophthalmopathy. The CDR3 DNA reads as TGTGCCAGCAGCTTATGGGGGGGTAATTCACCCCTCCACTTT. This codes for CASSLWGGNSPLHF. Full variable domain (outside the CDR3, taken from reference TRBV7-9 and TRBJ1-6): DTGVSQNPRHKITKRGQNVTFRCDPISEHNRLYWYRQTLGQGPEFLTYFQNEAQLEKSRLLSDRFSAERPKGSFSTLEIQRTEQGDSAMYLCASSLWGGNSPLHFGNGTRLTVT.